This T cell receptor beta chain was profiled in a study of technical replicates of blood from a few donors. CDR3 length equals 16 residues. The V gene lost 0 bases and the J gene lost 0 bases, with 10 bases spanning the gap. The germline CDR1 and CDR2 sequences are SGHNT and YYREEE (reference sequence). Generated by immunoSEQ multiplex PCR, the TCRdb table keeps only in-frame clones and is missing some. The sample includes around 76,000 clones, 91% of them seen just once. The sequence came from a human donor in good health. The sequencing sample was made of T cells isolated from PBMCs. V and J are TRBV5-4 and TRBJ2-1; a possible D gene is TRBD1 (6 bases). The chain's CDR3 is CASSLGVGGSYNEQFF. CDR3 sequence (DNA): TGTGCCAGCAGCTTGGGTGTAGGGGGCTCCTACAATGAGCAGTTCTTC. The variable domain in full, with the rest retrieved from reference TRBV5-4 and TRBJ2-1, is ETGVTQSPTHLIKTRGQQVTLRCSSQSGHNTVSWYQQALGQGPQFIFQYYREEENGRGNFPPRFSGLQFPNYSSELNVNALELDDSALYLCASSLGVGGSYNEQFFGPGTRLTVL.